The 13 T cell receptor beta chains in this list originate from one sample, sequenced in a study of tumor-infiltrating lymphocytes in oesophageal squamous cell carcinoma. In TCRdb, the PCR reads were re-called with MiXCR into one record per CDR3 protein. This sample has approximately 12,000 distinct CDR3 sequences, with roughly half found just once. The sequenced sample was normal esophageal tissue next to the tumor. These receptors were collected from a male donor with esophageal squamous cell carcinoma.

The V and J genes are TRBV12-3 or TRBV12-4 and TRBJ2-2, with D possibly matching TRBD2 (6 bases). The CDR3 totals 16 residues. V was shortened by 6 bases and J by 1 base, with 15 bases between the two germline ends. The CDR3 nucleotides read TGTGCCAGCAGACTAGCCGAACAGTGGAACACCGGGGAGCTGTTTTTT. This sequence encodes CASRLAEQWNTGELFF.

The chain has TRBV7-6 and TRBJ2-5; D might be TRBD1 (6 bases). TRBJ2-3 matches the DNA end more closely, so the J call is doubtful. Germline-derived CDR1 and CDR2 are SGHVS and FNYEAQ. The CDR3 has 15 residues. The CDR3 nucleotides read TGTGCCAGCAGCTTATGGACAGAGTATGCAGATACGCAGTATTTT. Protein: CASSLWTEYADTQYF.

CDR3 DNA: TGTGCCAGCAGCTTACTGGGGGGCTCCTACAATGAGCAGTACTTC. Residues: CASSLLGGSYNEQYF. V and J are TRBV7-2 and TRBJ2-5; D assignment may be TRBD1 or TRBD2 (6 bases each). This CDR3 spans 15 amino acids. Germline V gene lookup returns CDR1 SGHTA and CDR2 FQGNSA. Trimming pared 2 bases from V and 11 bases from J, leaving 21 bases between.

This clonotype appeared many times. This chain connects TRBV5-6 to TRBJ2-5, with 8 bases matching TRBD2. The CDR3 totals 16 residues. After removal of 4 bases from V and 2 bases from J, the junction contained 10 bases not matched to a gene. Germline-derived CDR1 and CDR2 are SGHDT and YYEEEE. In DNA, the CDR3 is TGTGCCAGCAGCCTAAAGGGAGCGGGGGTACAAGAGACCCAGTACTTC. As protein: CASSLKGAGVQETQYF.

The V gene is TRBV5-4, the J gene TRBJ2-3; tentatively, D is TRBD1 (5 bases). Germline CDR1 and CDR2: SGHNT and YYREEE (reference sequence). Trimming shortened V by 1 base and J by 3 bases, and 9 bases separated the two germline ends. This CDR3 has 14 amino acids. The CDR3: CASSLFAGTDTQYF. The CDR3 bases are TGTGCCAGCAGCTTGTTTGCAGGGACAGATACGCAGTATTTT. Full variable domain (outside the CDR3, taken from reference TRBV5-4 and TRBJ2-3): ETGVTQSPTHLIKTRGQQVTLRCSSQSGHNTVSWYQQALGQGPQFIFQYYREEENGRGNFPPRFSGLQFPNYSSELNVNALELDDSALYLCASSLFAGTDTQYFGPGTRLTVL.

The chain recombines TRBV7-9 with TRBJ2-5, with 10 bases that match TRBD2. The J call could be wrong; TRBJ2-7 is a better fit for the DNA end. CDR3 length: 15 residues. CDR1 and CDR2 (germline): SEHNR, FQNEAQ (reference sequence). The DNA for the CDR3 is TGTGCCAGCAGCCCCGATCTAGCGGGAGAGTACGAGCAGTACTTC. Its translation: CASSPDLAGEYEQYF.

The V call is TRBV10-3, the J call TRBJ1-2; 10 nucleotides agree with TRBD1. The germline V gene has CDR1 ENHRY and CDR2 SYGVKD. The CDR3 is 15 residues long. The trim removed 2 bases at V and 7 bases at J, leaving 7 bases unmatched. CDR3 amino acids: CAISEADRGQIGYTF. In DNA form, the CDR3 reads TGTGCCATCAGTGAGGCCGACAGGGGGCAAATTGGCTACACCTTC.

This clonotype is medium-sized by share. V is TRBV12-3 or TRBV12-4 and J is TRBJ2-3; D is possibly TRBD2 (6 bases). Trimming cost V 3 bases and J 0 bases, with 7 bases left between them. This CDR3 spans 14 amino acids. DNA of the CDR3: TGTGCCAGCAGTTTCGGGGGAAGCACAGATACGCAGTATTTT. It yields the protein CASSFGGSTDTQYF.

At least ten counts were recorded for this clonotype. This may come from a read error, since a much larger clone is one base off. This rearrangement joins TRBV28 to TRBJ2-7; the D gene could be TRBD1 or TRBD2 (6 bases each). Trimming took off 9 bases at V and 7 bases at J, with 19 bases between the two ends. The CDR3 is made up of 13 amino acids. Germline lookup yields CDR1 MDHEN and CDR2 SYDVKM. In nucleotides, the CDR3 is TGTGCCAGTACAAGGGGGGTCGGCAATGAGCAGTACTTC. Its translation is CASTRGVGNEQYF. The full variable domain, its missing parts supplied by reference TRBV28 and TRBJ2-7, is DVKVTQSSRYLVKRTGEKVFLECVQDMDHENMFWYRQDPGLGLRLIYFSYDVKMKEKGDIPEGYSVSREKKERFSLILESASTNQTSMYLCASTRGVGNEQYFGPGTRLTVT.

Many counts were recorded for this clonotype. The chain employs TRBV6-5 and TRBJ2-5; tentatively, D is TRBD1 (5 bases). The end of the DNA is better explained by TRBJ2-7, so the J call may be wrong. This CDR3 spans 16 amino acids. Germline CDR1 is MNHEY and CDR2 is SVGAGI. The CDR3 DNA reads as TGTGCCAGCAGTTACTCGTTCTTTGGGGCGAACTACGAGCAGTACTTC. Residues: CASSYSFFGANYEQYF.

The CDR3: CASSLRMHEQYF. CDR3 bases: TGTGCCAGCAGCTTAAGGATGCACGAGCAGTACTTC. The rearrangement links TRBV7-2 to TRBJ2-5; no reliable D call. The J call is in doubt because the DNA end fits TRBJ2-7 better. Germline assignment: CDR1 SGHTA and CDR2 FQGNSA. This CDR3 is 12 amino acids long.

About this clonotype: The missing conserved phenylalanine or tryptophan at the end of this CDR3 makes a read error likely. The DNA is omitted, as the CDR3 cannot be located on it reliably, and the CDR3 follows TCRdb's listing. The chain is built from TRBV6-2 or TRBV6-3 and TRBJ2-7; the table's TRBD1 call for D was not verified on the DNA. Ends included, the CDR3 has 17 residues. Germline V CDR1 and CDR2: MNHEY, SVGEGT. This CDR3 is CASSYAGTLFSPLHFGN.

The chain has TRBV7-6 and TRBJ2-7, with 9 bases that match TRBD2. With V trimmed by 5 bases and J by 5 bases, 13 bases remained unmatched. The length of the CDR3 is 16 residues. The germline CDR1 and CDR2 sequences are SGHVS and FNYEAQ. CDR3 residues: CASSPLPSGVVNEQYF. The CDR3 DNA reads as TGTGCCAGCAGCCCCTTGCCTAGCGGGGTCGTGAACGAGCAGTACTTC. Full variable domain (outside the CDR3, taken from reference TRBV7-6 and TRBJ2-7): GAGVSQSPRYKVTKRGQDVALRCDPISGHVSLYWYRQALGQGPEFLTYFNYEAQQDKSGLPNDRFSAERPEGSISTLTIQRTEQRDSAMYRCASSPLPSGVVNEQYFGPGTRLTVT.